The clone carrying this T cell receptor beta chain was detected only a few times. The sample belongs to a study of T cells in Graves' hyperthyroidism and ophthalmopathy. RNA transcripts gave rise to amplified TCR beta CDR3 regions. The study used the HTBI primer set for a first-round RT-PCR of the TCR CDR3. TCRdb re-analysed the multiplex PCR reads in MiXCR, keeping a single row per CDR3 protein. This table has 300,000 to 400,000 distinct CDR3 sequences, approximately 13% appearing once. The sequence was obtained from a woman aged 55-75 years with Graves' hyperthyroidism. The sample comprised blood.

The CDR3 sequence: CASSQDGAQPQHF. In nucleotides, the CDR3 is TGCGCCAGCAGCCAAGACGGGGCTCAGCCCCAGCATTTT. The chain combines TRBV4-1 with TRBJ1-5; a weak D match, TRBD1 (5 bases). Germline assignment: CDR1 MGHRA and CDR2 YSYEKL. Trimming took 0 bases from V and 6 from J, leaving 6 bases between them. The CDR3 has 13 residues.